The source of this TCR beta chain is a study of cytomegalovirus exposure and HLA in healthy donors. To note about this clone: What it recognizes is unknown.

Study findings and constraints: A missense DCLRE1C variant was associated with V- and J-gene trimming of TCR beta chains in a later analysis, and an independent cohort replicated the association.

In germline, CDR1 is MNHEY, CDR2 SMNVEV (reference sequence). This CDR3 has 15 residues. V shed 5 bases and J shed 5 bases, with 17 bases lying between them. Researchers ran the PCR with 60 Vbeta and 13 Jbeta primers. Profiled with immunoSEQ multiplex PCR; TCRdb holds only in-frame clones, not every one. The table has about 110,000 clones, 65% to 80% seen once. Samples came from healthy bone marrow donors. This clonotype originated in a male donor in good health and CMV-seronegative. What was sequenced was PBMCs. This chain joins TRBV27 and TRBJ2-3; D possibly corresponds to TRBD2 (5 bases). The chain's CDR3 is CASSPQLDFRDTQYF. The CDR3 nucleotides are TGTGCCAGCAGTCCGCAATTGGACTTTCGAGATACGCAGTATTTT.